This T cell receptor (beta chain) stems from a study of blood T cell repertoires in COVID-19. The CDR3 runs to 20 residues. Germline-derived CDR1 and CDR2 are SGDLS and YYNGEE. V dropped 2 bases and J dropped 5; count of bases not matched to a gene: 18. The authors' processing: Amplified reference gene primers provided the basis for estimating nucleated cell counts. Clones were sequenced by immunoSEQ multiplex PCR, and TCRdb holds only the in-frame ones, with some missing. Clone size and V and J calls were adopted from that table, with D and trimming inferred from the DNA. The sample shows over 45,000 clones, 80% to 85% of them seen only once.

This sequence joins TRBV9 and TRBJ2-7; 14 bases agree with TRBD2. The sample comprised peripheral blood. The TCR sequence derives from a woman of 80 years or more with active or convalescent COVID-19. DNA for the CDR3: TGTGCCAGCAGCGTGGCGGGACTAGCGGGGGAGGCTTGCTATGCTGACGAGCAGTACTTC. It specifies CASSVAGLAGEACYADEQYF.